This TCR beta chain was profiled in a study of CD8 T cells in Susac syndrome. The RNA input was about 0.5 to 1 ug, and it was reverse transcribed with random hexamers. Amplification of TCR beta CDR3 used immunoSEQ multiplex PCR across 54 Vbeta and 13 Jbeta. One entry per CDR3 protein results from TCRdb running MiXCR on the immunoSEQ multiplex PCR reads. The data contain roughly 130,000 distinct CDR3 sequences, about 95% of them singletons. The ends were cut back, 0 bases at V and 0 bases at J, with 10 bases in the middle. Per the germline V gene, CDR1 is SGHRS and CDR2 is YFSETQ. The CDR3 is 16 amino acids.

This receptor was identified in a human donor in good health. The chain employs TRBV5-1 and TRBJ1-3; D gene unclear. The sequenced sample was CD4+ T cells from PBMCs. CDR3 nucleotides: TGCGCCAGCAGCTTGGACGGGTCGAGCTCTGGAAACACCATATATTTT. Protein: CASSLDGSSSGNTIYF.